Sequencing of this TCR beta chain was carried out in a study of blood T cell repertoires in COVID-19. Study-wide context: Researchers got acute and convalescent COVID-19 samples from the United States, Italy and Spain. PBMCs, B-cell-depleted T cells, or T cells provided the cDNA or gDNA that made up the material.

Assay used: immunoSEQ multiplex PCR; TCRdb lists only in-frame clones, some missing. This table holds 100,000 to 150,000 clones, 65% to 90% found once. With 3 bases removed from V and 5 bases from J, the gap between germline ends came to 15 bases. CDR1 is KGHDR and CDR2 is SFDVKD in the germline V gene. This CDR3 region has 15 residues. This sequence joins TRBV24-1 and TRBJ2-5; the D gene is possibly TRBD2 (6 bases). This receptor was taken from a woman of 80 years or more with acute or convalescent COVID-19. Sequencing was performed on peripheral blood. The CDR3, as DNA: TGTGCCACCAGTGATAGCAGCGGGCCCGGGGAGACCCAGTACTTC. Residues: CATSDSSGPGETQYF.